This T cell receptor (beta chain) derives from a study of T-cell reconstitution after alpha-beta-depleted transplantation in children. Study-level findings and limits: Surviving recipient T cells and thymic progenitors underlay high day-60 TCRbeta diversity in some patients. The authors attributed T-cell counts and diversity one year after transplant mostly to newly produced T cells.

Germline V gene data show CDR1 as LNHNV and CDR2 as YYDKDF (reference sequence). V dropped 9 bases and J dropped 2 bases, with 17 bases sitting between them. The CDR3 has 14 amino acids. This clonotype has more than one count but fewer than ten. Antigen specificity is unknown. TCRbeta library preparation incorporated unique molecular identifiers. TCRdb called the PCR reads again in MiXCR, with one record for every CDR3 protein. In the table there are about 200,000 distinct CDR3 sequences, under 20% of which are singletons. The TCR was taken from a male patient aged 2 to 10 who had a stem cell transplant for acute lymphoblastic leukemia, so the T cells may come from the graft donor. Specimen: PBMCs, mostly from graft donor cells, collected 360 days after TCRalphabeta/CD19-depleted stem cell transplant. The J gene is TRBJ2-7, the V gene TRBV15; D possibly corresponds to TRBD2 (5 bases). CDR3 sequence reads: CATQAAGRAYEQYF. In DNA form, the CDR3 reads TGTGCCACTCAGGCTGCGGGCAGAGCCTACGAGCAGTACTTC.